Below are 23 T cell receptor beta chains sequenced from a single sample in a study of post-analysis software for immune sequencing data. Sequencing libraries made from TCR beta cDNA carried unique molecular identifiers. TCRdb itself ran the PCR reads through MiXCR, one entry per CDR3 protein. The sample records approximately 770,000 distinct CDR3 sequences, around 45% being singletons. Notes on the study in general: TRBV5-6, TRBV5-1 and TRBV20-1 were among four or five TRBV segments more frequent in patients than controls.

These receptors are not linked to any known antigen. Material: blood. The source is a girl aged 5 to 17 with multiple sclerosis.

A few counts support this clonotype. The chain is built from TRBV9 and TRBJ1-2; TRBD1 agrees at 9 bases. CDR1 and CDR2 (germline): SGDLS, YYNGEE. The CDR3 is made up of 13 amino acids. Trimming removed 3 bases from V and 8 bases from J; junction bases left unmatched: 5. The CDR3 is CASSEQGAFGYTF. In DNA form, the CDR3 reads TGTGCCAGCAGCGAACAGGGGGCTTTCGGCTACACCTTC.

Comments on this clonotype: A junction end diverges from the germline sequence, so it may reflect a read error. V gene TRBV29-1 combines with J gene TRBJ2-5; no definite D call. Germline lookup yields CDR1 SQVTM and CDR2 ANQGSEA. The CDR3 totals 12 residues. The CDR3 nucleotides are TGCAGCGGTGAACGTTTACAAGAGACCCAGTACTTC. Its protein product is CSGERLQETQYF. The full variable domain, rest sourced from reference TRBV29-1 and TRBJ2-5, is SAVISQKPSRDICQRGTSLTIQCQVDSQVTMMFWYRQQPGQSLTLIATANQGSEATYESGFVIDKFPISRPNLTFSTLTVSNMSPEDSSIYLCSGERLQETQYFGPGTRLLVL.

CDR3 sequence reads: CAISVGGQETQYF. The DNA for the CDR3 is TGTGCCATCAGTGTTGGCGGACAAGAGACCCAGTACTTC. The V gene is TRBV10-3, the J gene TRBJ2-5; D is ambiguous. Germline V gene data show CDR1 as ENHRY and CDR2 as SYGVKD. Between the trimmed V and J ends, which lost 4 bases and 2 bases, there was a span of 8 bases. This CDR3 is 13 amino acids long.

The rearrangement links TRBV30 to TRBJ2-4; 10 bases are shared with TRBD1. Judging by the DNA end, TRBJ2-7 fits better; the J call may be wrong. There are 14 residues in the CDR3. Germline V CDR1 and CDR2: GTSNPN, SVGIG (reference sequence). The CDR3 spells CAWSLGTGAYEQYF. The CDR3 DNA sequence: TGTGCCTGGAGTCTCGGGACAGGGGCCTACGAGCAGTACTTC.

This clonotype was picked up a small number of times. The chain's CDR3 is CASRSLPLGDYEQYF. CDR3 in DNA: TGTGCCAGCAGATCCCTCCCTTTGGGGGACTACGAGCAGTACTTC. The V call is TRBV6-5, the J call TRBJ2-7; either TRBD1 or TRBD2 may fit D (5 bases each). This CDR3 spans 15 amino acids. With 6 bases removed from V and 3 bases from J, the gap between germline ends came to 18 bases. Germline assignment: CDR1 MNHEY and CDR2 SVGAGI.

As concerns this clonotype: The DNA is left out, because the CDR3 cannot be placed on it with certainty; the CDR3 is given as TCRdb lists it. This chain links TRBV29-1 with TRBJ2-1; the table's D call of TRBD1 was not tested on the DNA. The CDR3 is 10 amino acids long, termini counted. The germline CDR1 and CDR2 sequences are SQVTM and ANQGSEA. The CDR3 loop is CSVAGGARFF.

This clonotype was recorded at least ten times. V and J are TRBV4-2 and TRBJ2-3, with 8 positions matching TRBD2. V lost 0 bases, J lost 0 bases, and 2 bases stayed unmatched. Germline V gene data show CDR1 as LGHNA and CDR2 as YNFKEQ. The CDR3 extends over 16 amino acids. CDR3 in amino acids: CASSQEPSGSTDTQYF. For the CDR3, the DNA is TGTGCCAGCAGCCAAGAGCCTAGCGGGAGCACAGATACGCAGTATTTT.

In its sample, this clonotype was seen a few times. The chain is built from TRBV6-1 and TRBJ1-6; D call uncertain. This CDR3 region has 10 residues. The ends were cut back, 7 bases at V and 17 bases at J, with 12 bases in the middle. Germline-derived CDR1 and CDR2 are MNHNS and SASEGT. The CDR3 loop is CASTGVAVHF. CDR3 nucleotides: TGTGCCAGCACCGGGGTCGCCGTCCACTTT.

This clonotype has just a few counts. This chain uses TRBV9 with TRBJ2-1; TRBD2 agrees at 9 bases. From germline, CDR1 is SGDLS and CDR2 YYNGEE. The V gene end was trimmed by 4 bases and the J gene end by 4 bases; junction bases not matched to a gene: 9. The CDR3 is made up of 16 amino acids. CDR3 sequence: CASSPIAGVTYNEQFF. The DNA of the CDR3 is TGTGCCAGCAGCCCCATAGCGGGAGTAACGTACAATGAGCAGTTCTTC.

J is TRBJ1-2 and V is TRBV13; 7 bases are a match to TRBD1. V dropped 4 bases and J dropped 6; count of bases not matched to a gene: 5. The germline gives CDR1 PRHDT, CDR2 FYEKMQ (reference sequence). The CDR3 spans 13 residues. The CDR3 sequence: CASSSTGSDGYTF. CDR3 in DNA: TGTGCCAGCAGCTCGACAGGGTCGGATGGCTACACCTTC.

This clonotype showed up just once. The gene calls are TRBV5-1 and TRBJ2-1, with 7 bases aligning to TRBD2. CDR1 and CDR2 (germline): SGHRS, YFSETQ. The CDR3 contains 18 residues. V shed 0 bases, J shed 8 bases, and the junction held 17 bases outside the gene matches. CDR3 loop: CASSLAGGAGASFHEQFF. In DNA, the CDR3 is TGCGCCAGCAGCTTGGCCGGCGGGGCGGGAGCCTCATTCCATGAGCAGTTCTTC.

The chain carries TRBV30 and TRBJ1-5, with D hard to call. CDR3 length: 13 amino acids. Trimming cost V 0 bases and J 2 bases, with 5 bases left between them. CDR1 GTSNPN and CDR2 SVGIG come from the germline V gene (reference sequence). Here the CDR3 reads CAWSVAGNQPQHF. For the CDR3, the DNA is TGTGCCTGGAGTGTAGCCGGCAATCAGCCCCAGCATTTT.

The chain links TRBV12-3 or TRBV12-4 to TRBJ2-5; the match to TRBD1 covers 7 bases. The end of the DNA is better explained by TRBJ2-7, so the J call may be wrong. This CDR3 region has 14 residues. The CDR3 region is CASSTGDGQGEQYF. CDR3 sequence (DNA): TGTGCCAGCAGTACAGGGGACGGTCAGGGCGAGCAGTACTTC.

The table lists this clonotype with a few counts. J is TRBJ2-1 and V is TRBV27, with TRBD2 as a possible D gene (6 bases). V dropped 6 bases and J dropped 4 bases, with 16 bases sitting between them. CDR1 MNHEY and CDR2 SMNVEV come from the germline V gene (reference sequence). The CDR3 consists of 15 residues. The CDR3, as DNA: TGTGCCAGCAGGGGGACTGGGAGCGTTTACAATGAGCAGTTCTTC. This sequence encodes CASRGTGSVYNEQFF.

This clonotype was counted a few times. The J gene is TRBJ1-5, the V gene TRBV28; tentative D call: TRBD1 (5 bases). CDR3 length equals 14 residues. Germline lookup yields CDR1 MDHEN and CDR2 SYDVKM. V was trimmed by 6 bases and J by 7 bases, leaving 16 bases between them. The CDR3 reads CASSPPGSVQPQHF. The CDR3 coding sequence is TGTGCCAGCAGCCCTCCAGGGTCGGTCCAGCCCCAGCATTTT.

The chain combines TRBV15 with TRBJ2-1; D not resolved. Looked up from germline, CDR1 is LNHNV and CDR2 is YYDKDF (reference sequence). V dropped 0 bases and J dropped 9 bases, with 9 bases sitting between them. This CDR3 spans 13 amino acids. CDR3 in amino acids: CATSRDIRPEQFF. In DNA, the CDR3 is TGTGCCACCAGCAGAGATATACGTCCTGAGCAGTTCTTC.

This clonotype was observed a few times. This chain uses TRBV29-1 with TRBJ1-2; TRBD1 matches 8 bases. CDR1 is SQVTM, CDR2 ANQGSEA, per germline. V dropped 7 bases and J dropped 5; count of bases not matched to a gene: 9. The CDR3 is made up of 13 amino acids. The CDR3, as DNA: TGCAGCGCTGGACAGGGACGAGGATATGGCTACACCTTC. It encodes CSAGQGRGYGYTF.

The chain employs TRBV5-1 and TRBJ1-1; D gene uncertain. The V and J ends lost 2 bases and 0 bases respectively, with 14 bases between them. The CDR3 covers 16 residues. In germline, CDR1 is SGHRS, CDR2 YFSETQ. In DNA form, the CDR3 reads TGCGCCAGCAGCTTACGGGCAGGCATGATGAACACTGAAGCTTTCTTT. This translates into CASSLRAGMMNTEAFF. Complete variable domain (other parts from reference TRBV5-1 and TRBJ1-1): KAGVTQTPRYLIKTRGQQVTLSCSPISGHRSVSWYQQTPGQGLQFLFEYFSETQRNKGNFPGRFSGRQFSNSRSEMNVSTLELGDSALYLCASSLRAGMMNTEAFFGQGTRLTVV.

The chain joins TRBV30 to TRBJ1-2; possible D gene TRBD1, 6 bases. V lost 6 bases to trimming and J lost 8 bases, with 19 bases between them. The germline V gene encodes CDR1 GTSNPN and CDR2 SVGIG (reference sequence). The CDR3 is 13 amino acids. This chain's CDR3 is CACALGGLYGYTF. Written as DNA, the CDR3 is TGTGCCTGTGCTTTGGGGGGCTTGTACGGCTACACCTTC.

The CDR3 DNA sequence: TGTGCCACCATGGGGGGGAAAAACTATGGCTACACCTTC. It specifies CATMGGKNYGYTF. V and J are TRBV27 and TRBJ1-2; D perhaps matches TRBD1 (5 bases). Germline CDR1 reads MNHEY; CDR2 reads SMNVEV (reference sequence). Trimming removed 10 bases at V and 2 bases at J, with 14 bases between. The CDR3 extends over 13 amino acids.

The chain combines TRBV20-1 with TRBJ2-1; the D is unclear. The length of the CDR3 is 11 residues. V lost 1 base and J lost 8, with 6 bases in between. Germline CDR1 is DFQATT and CDR2 is SNEGSKA (reference sequence). CDR3 sequence (DNA): TGCAGTGCTAGAGTTGGCGATGAGCAGTTCTTC. Translation gives CSARVGDEQFF.

This clonotype was recorded many times. J is TRBJ2-1 and V is TRBV20-1; D not certain. The V and J ends lost 3 bases and 8 bases respectively, with 8 bases between them. Germline V lookup: CDR1 DFQATT, CDR2 SNEGSKA (reference sequence). The CDR3 is 11 residues long. This CDR3 is CSASGYYEQFF. CDR3 sequence (DNA): TGCAGTGCTAGTGGTTACTATGAGCAGTTCTTC.

To note about this clonotype: This may be a read error: a much more frequent sequence differs by one nucleotide. The genes are TRBV20-1 and TRBJ2-5, with 8 bases aligning to TRBD2. Gene TRBJ2-7 matches the end of the DNA better, so the J call may be wrong. CDR1 and CDR2 (germline): DFQATT, SNEGSKA (reference sequence). The CDR3 contains 14 residues. The CDR3 nucleotides read TGCAGTACTGGGGGGCCTAGCGGGCCCTACGAGCAGTACTTC. Translated: CSTGGPSGPYEQYF.